The 26 T cell receptor beta chains below all came from one sample that was sequenced in a study of cytomegalovirus exposure and HLA in healthy donors. Amplification used 60 Vbeta primers and 13 Jbeta primers. TCRdb's table, derived via immunoSEQ multiplex PCR, lists solely in-frame clones and lacks some. In the table there are over 150,000 clones, around 86% of which are singletons. Sequences were obtained from PBMCs. These receptors all come from a male donor in good health and CMV-seronegative.

The CDR3 protein is CAIKGDIDYGYTF. The CDR3 DNA follows: TGTGCCATCAAGGGGGATATTGACTATGGCTACACCTTC. This chain connects TRBV10-3 to TRBJ1-2; D possibly corresponds to TRBD1 (6 bases). Trimming stripped 7 bases from V and 3 bases from J, with 12 bases between. This CDR3 region has 13 residues. CDR1 and CDR2 (germline): ENHRY, SYGVKD.

This clone was counted only a few times. This chain uses TRBV27 with TRBJ2-7; tentatively, D is TRBD1 (5 bases). CDR3 length: 19 residues. Germline loops: CDR1 MNHEY, CDR2 SMNVEV (reference sequence). Trimming removed 5 bases at V and 0 bases at J, with 26 bases between. The CDR3 DNA reads TGTGCCAGCAGTCCGCCCCCCCAGTTAGTACGCAGGGCCTCCTACGAGCAGTACTTC. It codes for CASSPPPQLVRRASYEQYF.

This rearrangement joins TRBV7-2 to TRBJ1-1; 7 nucleotides align to TRBD1. This CDR3 has 12 amino acids. CDR1 SGHTA and CDR2 FQGNSA come from the germline V gene. Trimming at V came to 1 base and at J to 11 bases, leaving 4 bases not matched to a gene. The CDR3 DNA reads as TGTGCCAGCAGCTTAGAGACAGGGAAGGCTTTCTTT. This translates into CASSLETGKAFF. The full variable domain, with the rest looked up from reference TRBV7-2 and TRBJ1-1, is GAGVSQSPSNKVTEKGKDVELRCDPISGHTALYWYRQSLGQGLEFLIYFQGNSAPDKSGLPSDRFSAERTGGSVSTLTIQRTQQEDSAVYLCASSLETGKAFFGQGTRLTVV.

V is TRBV6-5 and J is TRBJ1-6; D might be TRBD1 (6 bases). The CDR3 is 15 residues long. The V gene lost 4 bases and the J gene lost 2 bases, with 9 bases spanning the gap. Germline V CDR1 and CDR2: MNHEY, SVGAGI. CDR3 region: CASSSRQAYNSPLHF. The CDR3 DNA reads TGTGCCAGCAGTTCACGACAGGCCTATAATTCACCCCTCCACTTT.

This clone was counted a few times. The chain combines TRBV27 with TRBJ1-5; D remains unclear. Trimming took off 3 bases at V and 5 bases at J, with 14 bases between the two ends. This CDR3 has 15 amino acids. Germline assignment: CDR1 MNHEY and CDR2 SMNVEV (reference sequence). CDR3 coding DNA: TGTGCCAGCAGTTTCTCTCGGGTTCTGGATCAGCCCCAGCATTTT. Amino acids: CASSFSRVLDQPQHF.

To note about this clone: Germline is not matched at one junction end, which may reflect a read error. The CDR3 nucleotides read TGTGCCAGCAGGCCCCAGGCTAGCGGGGGGAGCTCCTACAATGAGCAGCTCTTC. It specifies CASRPQASGGSSYNEQLF. The chain employs TRBV6-4 and TRBJ2-1; 11 bases align to TRBD2. From germline, CDR1 is MRHNA and CDR2 SNTAGT. This CDR3 contains 18 residues.

The J gene is TRBJ2-7, the V gene TRBV10-3; 10 bases match TRBD1. V lost 3 bases and J lost 4; bases outside the gene matches: 6. There are 15 residues in the CDR3. CDR1 and CDR2 (germline): ENHRY, SYGVKD. CDR3 protein: CAISEYGTGAYEQYF. The DNA for the CDR3 is TGTGCCATCAGTGAATACGGGACAGGGGCGTACGAGCAGTACTTC.

The rearrangement joins TRBV4-1 to TRBJ2-7; D gene uncertain. The CDR3 is 13 amino acids. V lost 3 bases to trimming and J lost 7 bases, with 13 bases between them. Germline V gives CDR1 MGHRA, CDR2 YSYEKL. The CDR3 loop is CASSHPSQLEQYF. CDR3 DNA sequence: TGCGCCAGCAGCCATCCCTCCCAACTGGAGCAGTACTTC.

V and J are TRBV27 and TRBJ2-2; 8 bases are shared with TRBD2. The CDR3 consists of 18 residues. CDR1 MNHEY and CDR2 SMNVEV come from the germline V gene (reference sequence). V gave up 2 bases and J gave up 4 bases; unmatched junction bases: 12. DNA for the CDR3: TGTGCCAGCAGTTTAAGGCCCCTCTCGGGGGGGCCCACCGGGGAGCTGTTTTTT. It codes for CASSLRPLSGGPTGELFF.

V usage is TRBV7-9 and J usage is TRBJ2-3, with 11 bases aligning to TRBD2. Germline V gene sequence: CDR1 SEHNR, CDR2 FQNEAQ (reference sequence). Unmatched junction bases numbered 4, after V lost 5 bases and J lost 0 bases. The CDR3 contains 16 residues. CDR3 region: CASSPGLAGSTDTQYF. The CDR3 coding sequence is TGTGCCAGCAGCCCAGGACTAGCGGGTAGCACAGATACGCAGTATTTT.

This sequence joins TRBV19 and TRBJ1-3; D perhaps matches TRBD1 (5 bases). CDR1 and CDR2 from the germline V gene are LNHDA and SQIVND (reference sequence). The V end lost 7 bases, the J end lost 0 bases, and 7 bases lay between the germline ends. This CDR3 is built from 13 residues. CDR3 sequence (DNA): TGTGCCAGTACCCAGGGCTCTGGAAACACCATATATTTT. Translated: CASTQGSGNTIYF.

This clone was found a few times. The chain joins TRBV5-1 to TRBJ1-1; D gene ambiguous. Germline values: CDR1 SGHRS, CDR2 YFSETQ. CDR3 length: 15 residues. The V and J ends lost 1 base and 1 base respectively, with 11 bases between them. The CDR3 sequence is CASSLSEVWNTEAFF. CDR3 sequence (DNA): TGCGCCAGCAGCTTGTCGGAGGTCTGGAACACTGAAGCTTTCTTT.

The chain employs TRBV7-9 and TRBJ2-2; TRBD2 matches at 11 bases. This CDR3 comprises 15 residues. Per germline, CDR1 SEHNR and CDR2 FQNEAQ (reference sequence). With V trimmed by 4 bases and J by 4 bases, 2 bases remained unmatched. DNA for the CDR3: TGTGCCAGCAGCTCTAGCGGGGGGACCACCGGGGAGCTGTTTTTT. This codes for CASSSSGGTTGELFF.

V and J are TRBV6-1 and TRBJ1-2; 10 bases map to TRBD1. In germline, CDR1 is MNHNS, CDR2 SASEGT. The trim removed 5 bases at V and 6 bases at J, leaving 6 bases unmatched. The CDR3 covers 14 residues. In DNA, the CDR3 is TGTGCCAGCAGTCGGGACAGGGGACGCGATGGCTACACCTTC. It translates to CASSRDRGRDGYTF.

In DNA form, the CDR3 reads TGTGCCAGCAGTGGGGCTGGGGGGGAGGGTTCCTACGAGCAGTACTTC. Protein product: CASSGAGGEGSYEQYF. The chain combines TRBV6-6 with TRBJ2-7; 7 positions match TRBD2. Germline V gene data show CDR1 as MNHNY and CDR2 as SVGAGI (reference sequence). CDR3 length: 16 amino acids. V trimming: 5 bases; J trimming: 1 base; junction bases outside the gene matches: 11.

V and J are TRBV19 and TRBJ2-3; D may be TRBD1 (5 bases). V lost 6 bases and J 2 bases, leaving 9 bases between the germline ends. Germline CDR1 and CDR2: LNHDA and SQIVND (reference sequence). This CDR3 region has 13 residues. The CDR3 reads CASRDSSTDTQYF. The CDR3 DNA follows: TGTGCCAGTAGAGACAGCTCCACAGATACGCAGTATTTT.

The V and J genes are TRBV6-6 and TRBJ1-1; 7 positions match TRBD1. J gave up 4 bases and V 4 bases, and 9 bases lay outside the gene matches. The CDR3 consists of 15 residues. Germline V gene lookup returns CDR1 MNHNY and CDR2 SVGAGI (reference sequence). As DNA, the CDR3 is TGTGCCAGCAGTTCACTCCAAGACAGGGTCACTGAAGCTTTCTTT. It yields the protein CASSSLQDRVTEAFF.

V and J are TRBV5-6 and TRBJ1-2, with D hard to call. Per germline, CDR1 SGHDT and CDR2 YYEEEE. This CDR3 is 12 amino acids long. Trimming took off 0 bases at V and 5 bases at J, with 5 bases between the two ends. The CDR3 region has the DNA TGTGCCAGCAGCTTGGGGAGTTATGGCTACACCTTC. Amino acids: CASSLGSYGYTF. Combining the CDR3 with reference TRBV5-6 and TRBJ1-2 gives the whole variable domain DAGVTQSPTHLIKTRGQQVTLRCSPKSGHDTVSWYQQALGQGPQFIFQYYEEEERQRGNFPDRFSGHQFPNYSSELNVNALLLGDSALYLCASSLGSYGYTFGSGTRLTVV.

The DNA for the CDR3 is TGTGCCAGCAGCTCGAACAGGGGCACTGAAGCTTTCTTT. Encoded protein: CASSSNRGTEAFF. The genes are TRBV7-2 and TRBJ1-1, with 7 bases that match TRBD1. After removal of 4 bases from V and 4 bases from J, the junction contained 3 bases not matched to a gene. The CDR3 runs 13 residues. The germline CDR1 and CDR2 sequences are SGHTA and FQGNSA.

This clone appeared a single time. The CDR3 spells CASSLAGMGGGLKNEQFF. CDR3 nucleotide sequence: TGTGCCAGCAGCTTAGCCGGGATGGGCGGGGGGCTAAAGAATGAGCAGTTCTTC. This rearrangement joins TRBV7-2 to TRBJ2-1; TRBD2 matches at 8 bases. The V and J ends lost 0 bases and 7 bases, in that order; junction bases with no gene match: 14. Germline V gene lookup returns CDR1 SGHTA and CDR2 FQGNSA. The CDR3 is 18 residues long.

CDR3 sequence (DNA): TGTGCCAGCAGAGACAGGGGGACCCCTAACACTGAAGCTTTCTTT. This translates into CASRDRGTPNTEAFF. This chain uses TRBV2 with TRBJ1-1; 9 nucleotides align to TRBD1. The CDR3 is 15 amino acids. In germline, CDR1 is SNHLY, CDR2 FYNNEI. The V segment lost 6 bases and the J segment 2 bases; nucleotides outside the gene matches: 7.

This clone was recorded a few times. Here the CDR3 DNA reads TGTGCCAGTAGTACTCCCCGGGGGGGGCGAGGCAATCAGCCCCAGCATTTT. Translated: CASSTPRGGRGNQPQHF. V and J are TRBV19 and TRBJ1-5, with TRBD1 as a possible D gene (6 bases). This CDR3 has 17 amino acids. Between the trimmed V and J ends, which lost 4 bases and 2 bases, there was a span of 18 bases. Germline V gene data show CDR1 as LNHDA and CDR2 as SQIVND (reference sequence).

This clone was picked up one time. The chain couples TRBV7-2 to TRBJ1-1; possible D gene TRBD1, 6 bases. The CDR3 runs 14 residues. The germline V gene encodes CDR1 SGHTA and CDR2 FQGNSA. V lost 5 bases and J lost 5, with 15 bases in between. The CDR3 DNA reads TGTGCCAGCAGCCAAACGGGGGGCCGGACTGAAGCTTTCTTT. This sequence encodes CASSQTGGRTEAFF.

The rearrangement links TRBV11-2 to TRBJ2-1; D possibly corresponds to TRBD2 (6 bases). This CDR3 contains 16 residues. Germline V gives CDR1 SGHAT, CDR2 FQNNGV. The germline V and J ends were trimmed by 0 bases and 3 bases, with 12 bases remaining between them. Written as DNA, the CDR3 is TGTGCCAGCAGCTTAGAGAGGTACGGGGGCTACAATGAGCAGTTCTTC. Residues: CASSLERYGGYNEQFF.

This clone turned up a few times. J is TRBJ1-6 and V is TRBV19, with 8 bases matching TRBD1. Germline V gene data show CDR1 as LNHDA and CDR2 as SQIVND (reference sequence). J was trimmed by 7 bases and V by 11 bases; bases with no gene match: 7. This CDR3 has 13 amino acids. CDR3 nucleotide sequence: TGTGCCGCTGCCCGGGACAGGAATTCACCCCTCCACTTT. As protein: CAAARDRNSPLHF.

The chain couples TRBV18 to TRBJ2-7; no firm D call. This CDR3 has 14 amino acids. Germline values: CDR1 KGHSH, CDR2 LQKENI. Trimming stripped 1 base from V and 1 base from J, with 8 bases between. The CDR3, as DNA: TGTGCCAGCTCACCACAGACGGAGTCCTACGAGCAGTACTTC. Protein product: CASSPQTESYEQYF.